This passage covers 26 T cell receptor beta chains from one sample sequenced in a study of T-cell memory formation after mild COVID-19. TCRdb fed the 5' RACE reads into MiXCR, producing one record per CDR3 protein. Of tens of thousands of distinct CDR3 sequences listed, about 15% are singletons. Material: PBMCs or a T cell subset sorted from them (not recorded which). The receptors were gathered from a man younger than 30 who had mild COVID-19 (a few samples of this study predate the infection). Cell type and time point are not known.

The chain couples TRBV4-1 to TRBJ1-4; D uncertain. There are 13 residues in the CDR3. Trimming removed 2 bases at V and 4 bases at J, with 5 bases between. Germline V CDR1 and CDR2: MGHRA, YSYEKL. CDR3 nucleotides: TGCGCCAGCAGCCAATGGGTTAATGAAAAACTGTTTTTT. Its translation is CASSQWVNEKLFF.

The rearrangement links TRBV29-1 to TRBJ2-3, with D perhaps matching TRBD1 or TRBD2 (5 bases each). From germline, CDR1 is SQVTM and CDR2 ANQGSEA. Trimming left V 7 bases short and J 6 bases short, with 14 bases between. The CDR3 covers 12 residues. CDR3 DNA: TGCAGCGGGGACGGTGGCAGGGATACGCAGTATTTT. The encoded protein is CSGDGGRDTQYF.

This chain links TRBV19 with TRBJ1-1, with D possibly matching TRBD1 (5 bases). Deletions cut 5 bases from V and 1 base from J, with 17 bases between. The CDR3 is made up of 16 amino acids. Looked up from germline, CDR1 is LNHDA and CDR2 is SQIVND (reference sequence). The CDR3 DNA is TGTGCCAGTAGTCGTCCGTTGGGGCAGAGGAACACTGAAGCTTTCTTT. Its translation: CASSRPLGQRNTEAFF.

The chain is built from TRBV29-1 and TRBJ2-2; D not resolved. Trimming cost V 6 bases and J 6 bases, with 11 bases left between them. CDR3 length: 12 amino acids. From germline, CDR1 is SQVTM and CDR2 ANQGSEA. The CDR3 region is CSVPTPAGELFF. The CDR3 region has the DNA TGCAGCGTCCCAACACCCGCCGGGGAGCTGTTTTTT.

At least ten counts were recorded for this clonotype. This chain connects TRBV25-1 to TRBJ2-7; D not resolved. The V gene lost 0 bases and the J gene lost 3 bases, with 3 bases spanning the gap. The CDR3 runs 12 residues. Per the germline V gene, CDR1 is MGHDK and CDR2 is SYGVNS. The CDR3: CASSEYNYEQYF. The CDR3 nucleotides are TGTGCCAGCAGTGAATATAACTACGAGCAGTACTTC.

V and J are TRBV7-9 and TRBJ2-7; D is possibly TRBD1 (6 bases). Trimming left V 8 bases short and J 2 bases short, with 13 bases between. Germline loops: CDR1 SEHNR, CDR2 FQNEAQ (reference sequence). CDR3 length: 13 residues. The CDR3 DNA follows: TGTGCCAGCGCTCCTTGGACAGCCTACGAGCAGTACTTC. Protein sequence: CASAPWTAYEQYF.

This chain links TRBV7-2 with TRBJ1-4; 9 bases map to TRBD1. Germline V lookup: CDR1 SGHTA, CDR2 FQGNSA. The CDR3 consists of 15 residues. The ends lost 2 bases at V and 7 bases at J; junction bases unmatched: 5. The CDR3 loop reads CASSLRTGAGEKLFF. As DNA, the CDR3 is TGTGCCAGCAGCTTAAGGACAGGGGCGGGTGAAAAACTGTTTTTT. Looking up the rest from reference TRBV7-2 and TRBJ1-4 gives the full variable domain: GAGVSQSPSNKVTEKGKDVELRCDPISGHTALYWYRQSLGQGLEFLIYFQGNSAPDKSGLPSDRFSAERTGGSVSTLTIQRTQQEDSAVYLCASSLRTGAGEKLFFGSGTQLSVL.

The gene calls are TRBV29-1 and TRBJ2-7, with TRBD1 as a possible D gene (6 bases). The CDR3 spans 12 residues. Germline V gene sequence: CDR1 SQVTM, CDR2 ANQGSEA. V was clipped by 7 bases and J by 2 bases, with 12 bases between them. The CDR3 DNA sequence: TGCAGCGGCGGACAGCTAACCTACGAGCAGTACGTC. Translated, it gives CSGGQLTYEQYV.

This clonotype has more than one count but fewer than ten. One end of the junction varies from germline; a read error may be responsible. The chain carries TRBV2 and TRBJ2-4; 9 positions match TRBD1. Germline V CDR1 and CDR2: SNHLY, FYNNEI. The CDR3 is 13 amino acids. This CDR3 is CASSGYRGRSEKF. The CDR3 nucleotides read TGTGCCAGCAGTGGTTACAGGGGGCGGTCCGAGAAATTC.

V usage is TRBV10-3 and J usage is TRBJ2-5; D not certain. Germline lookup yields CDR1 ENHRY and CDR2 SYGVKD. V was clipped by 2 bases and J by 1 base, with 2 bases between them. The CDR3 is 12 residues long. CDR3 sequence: CAISEPQETQYF. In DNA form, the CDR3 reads TGTGCCATCAGTGAGCCCCAAGAGACCCAGTACTTC.

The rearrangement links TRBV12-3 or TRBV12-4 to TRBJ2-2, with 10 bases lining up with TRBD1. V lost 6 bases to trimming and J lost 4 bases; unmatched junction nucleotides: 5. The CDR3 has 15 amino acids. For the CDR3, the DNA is TGTGCCAGCAGACCCGGGACAGGGGCCACCGGGGAGCTGTTTTTT. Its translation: CASRPGTGATGELFF.

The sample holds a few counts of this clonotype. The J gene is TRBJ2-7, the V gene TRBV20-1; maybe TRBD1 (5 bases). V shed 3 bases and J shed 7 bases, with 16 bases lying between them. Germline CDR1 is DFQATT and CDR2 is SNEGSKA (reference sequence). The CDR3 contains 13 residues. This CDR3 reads CSARAQGAQEQYV. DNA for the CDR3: TGCAGTGCTAGGGCCCAAGGGGCGCAGGAGCAGTACGTC.

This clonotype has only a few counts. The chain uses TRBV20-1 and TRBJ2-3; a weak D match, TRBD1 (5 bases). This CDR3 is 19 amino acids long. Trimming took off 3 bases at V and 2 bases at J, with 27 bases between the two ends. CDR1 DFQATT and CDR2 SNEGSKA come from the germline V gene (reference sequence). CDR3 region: CSARTVTAAALHPTDTQYF. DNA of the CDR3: TGCAGTGCTAGGACGGTGACAGCAGCAGCACTGCACCCCACAGATACGCAGTATTTT.

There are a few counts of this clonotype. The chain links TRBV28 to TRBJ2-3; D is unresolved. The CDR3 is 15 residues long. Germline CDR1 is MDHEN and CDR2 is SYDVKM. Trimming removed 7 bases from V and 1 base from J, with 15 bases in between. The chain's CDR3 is CASTPSDGRTDTQYF. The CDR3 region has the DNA TGTGCCAGCACCCCCTCGGACGGCCGCACAGATACGCAGTATTTT.

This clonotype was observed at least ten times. CDR3 loop: CASSQLDRSNEKLFF. In DNA, the CDR3 is TGCGCCAGCAGCCAACTGGACAGGAGTAATGAAAAACTGTTTTTT. V usage is TRBV4-1 and J usage is TRBJ1-4, with TRBD1 identical over 7 bases. J was trimmed by 4 bases and V by 2 bases; bases with no gene match: 4. CDR1 is MGHRA and CDR2 is YSYEKL in the germline V gene. This CDR3 comprises 15 residues.

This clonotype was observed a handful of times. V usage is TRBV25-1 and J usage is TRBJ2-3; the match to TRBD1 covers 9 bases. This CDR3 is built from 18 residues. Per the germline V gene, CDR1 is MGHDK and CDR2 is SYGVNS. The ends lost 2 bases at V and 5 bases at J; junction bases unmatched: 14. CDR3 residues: CASSETYPGTGFRDTQYF. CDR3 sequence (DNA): TGTGCCAGCAGTGAAACCTATCCCGGGACAGGGTTCCGAGATACGCAGTATTTT.

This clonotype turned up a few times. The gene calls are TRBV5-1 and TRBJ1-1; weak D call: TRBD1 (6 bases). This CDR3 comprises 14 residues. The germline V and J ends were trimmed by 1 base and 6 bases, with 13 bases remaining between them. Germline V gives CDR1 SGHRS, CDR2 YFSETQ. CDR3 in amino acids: CASSLLRTVSEAFF. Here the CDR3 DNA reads TGCGCCAGCAGCTTGTTGCGGACAGTCTCTGAAGCTTTCTTT.

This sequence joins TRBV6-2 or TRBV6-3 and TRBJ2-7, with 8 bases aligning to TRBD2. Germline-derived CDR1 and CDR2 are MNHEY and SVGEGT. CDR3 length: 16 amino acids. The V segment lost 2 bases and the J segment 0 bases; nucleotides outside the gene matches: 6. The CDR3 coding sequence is TGTGCCAGCAGTTACGGAGGTAGCGGGATCTCCTACGAGCAGTACTTC. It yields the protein CASSYGGSGISYEQYF.

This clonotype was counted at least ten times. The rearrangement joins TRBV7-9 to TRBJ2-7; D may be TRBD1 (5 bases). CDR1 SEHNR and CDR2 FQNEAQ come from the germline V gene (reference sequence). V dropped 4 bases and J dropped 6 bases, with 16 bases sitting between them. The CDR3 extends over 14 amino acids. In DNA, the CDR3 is TGTGCCAGCAGCTCCACTACAGGTCTCTCCGAGCAGTACGTC. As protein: CASSSTTGLSEQYV.

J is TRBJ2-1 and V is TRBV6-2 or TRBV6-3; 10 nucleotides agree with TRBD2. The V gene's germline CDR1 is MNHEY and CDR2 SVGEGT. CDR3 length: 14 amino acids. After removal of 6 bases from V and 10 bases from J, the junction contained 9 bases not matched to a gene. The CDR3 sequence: CASSSSGGAWEQFF. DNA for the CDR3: TGTGCCAGCAGCTCAAGCGGGGGGGCGTGGGAGCAGTTCTTC.

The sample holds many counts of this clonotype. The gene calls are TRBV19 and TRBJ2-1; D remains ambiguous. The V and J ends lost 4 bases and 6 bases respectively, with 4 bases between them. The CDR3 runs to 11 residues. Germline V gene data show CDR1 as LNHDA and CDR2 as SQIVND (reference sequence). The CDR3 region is CASSKGNEQFF. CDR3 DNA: TGTGCCAGTAGTAAGGGCAATGAGCAGTTCTTC.

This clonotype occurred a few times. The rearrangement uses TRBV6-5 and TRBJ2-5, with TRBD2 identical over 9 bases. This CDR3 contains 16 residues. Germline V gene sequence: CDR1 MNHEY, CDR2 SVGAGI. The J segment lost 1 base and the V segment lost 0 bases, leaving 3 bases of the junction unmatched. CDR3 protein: CASSYSRRGGQETQYF. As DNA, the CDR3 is TGTGCCAGCAGTTACTCGAGGCGGGGGGGCCAAGAGACCCAGTACTTC.

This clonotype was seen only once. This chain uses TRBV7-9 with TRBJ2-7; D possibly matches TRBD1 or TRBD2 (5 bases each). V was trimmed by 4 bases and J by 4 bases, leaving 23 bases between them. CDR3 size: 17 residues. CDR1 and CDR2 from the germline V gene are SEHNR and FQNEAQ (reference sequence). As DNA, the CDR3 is TGTGCCAGCAGCTCGAGGGTTGGGGACCCCCAACAATACGAGCAGTACGTC. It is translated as CASSSRVGDPQQYEQYV.

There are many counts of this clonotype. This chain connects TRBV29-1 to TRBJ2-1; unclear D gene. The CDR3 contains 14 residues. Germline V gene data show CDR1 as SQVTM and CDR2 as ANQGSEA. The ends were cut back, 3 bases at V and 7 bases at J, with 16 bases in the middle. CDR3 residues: CSVDEVGEKNEQFF. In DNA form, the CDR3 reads TGCAGCGTTGATGAGGTTGGTGAAAAGAATGAGCAGTTCTTC.

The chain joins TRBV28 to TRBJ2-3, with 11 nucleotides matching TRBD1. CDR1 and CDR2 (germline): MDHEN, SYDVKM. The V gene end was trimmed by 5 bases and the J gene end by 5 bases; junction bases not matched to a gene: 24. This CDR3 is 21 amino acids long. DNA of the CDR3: TGTGCCAGCAGTACCGGACAGGGGGCCCCGGTGACAGATACGCAGGAAGATACGCAGTATTTT. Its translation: CASSTGQGAPVTDTQEDTQYF.

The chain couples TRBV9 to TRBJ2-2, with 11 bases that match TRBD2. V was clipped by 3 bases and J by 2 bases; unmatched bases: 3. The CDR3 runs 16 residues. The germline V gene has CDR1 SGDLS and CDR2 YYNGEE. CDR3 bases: TGTGCCAGCAGCGAGGGGACTAGCGGTAACACCGGGGAGCTGTTTTTT. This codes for CASSEGTSGNTGELFF.